This T cell receptor beta chain was sequenced for a study of blood T cell repertoires in COVID-19. Across the whole study: The cDNA or gDNA used as material had been derived from T cells, B-cell-depleted T cells, or PBMCs.

Source study methods: Amplifying reference gene primers gave estimates of nucleated cell counts. Profiled with immunoSEQ multiplex PCR; TCRdb holds only in-frame clones, not every one. Clone size and V and J calls were adopted from that table, with D and trimming inferred from the DNA. This sample has about 94,000 clones, with more than 65% found just once. The V gene end was trimmed by 6 bases and the J gene end by 2 bases; junction bases not matched to a gene: 4. The CDR3 sequence is 13 residues long. CDR1 SQVTM and CDR2 ANQGSEA come from the germline V gene. Sequencing used peripheral blood. The chain recombines TRBV29-1 with TRBJ1-1; 9 nucleotides line up with TRBD1. This TCR derives from a man aged 55-75 years with acute or convalescent COVID-19. The CDR3 DNA is TGCAGCGTCCTTACAGGGGGCAACACTGAAGCTTTCTTT. This encodes CSVLTGGNTEAFF. Complete variable domain (other parts from reference TRBV29-1 and TRBJ1-1): SAVISQKPSRDICQRGTSLTIQCQVDSQVTMMFWYRQQPGQSLTLIATANQGSEATYESGFVIDKFPISRPNLTFSTLTVSNMSPEDSSIYLCSVLTGGNTEAFFGQGTRLTVV.